Detailed here is one TCR beta chain. Trimming stripped 6 bases from V and 4 bases from J, with 10 bases between. This CDR3 is built from 13 residues. Per the germline V gene, CDR1 is SGHAT and CDR2 is FQNNGV. The record originates from a study of blood T cell repertoires in COVID-19. This table comes from immunoSEQ multiplex PCR, and its TCRdb copy is limited to in-frame clones, with some not included. Of about 52,000 clones in the sample, roughly 84% were seen once. The TCR was taken from a human donor with active COVID-19. The donor label of this sample is uncertain. The specimen sequenced was peripheral blood. The chain couples TRBV11-2 to TRBJ2-1, with a possible D match to TRBD1 (5 bases). This CDR3 is CASRYTGYNEQFF. The CDR3 DNA follows: TGTGCCAGCAGATATACAGGTTACAATGAGCAGTTCTTC.